Sequencing of this T cell receptor (beta chain) was carried out in a study of blood T cell repertoires in COVID-19. Study-wide background: COVID-19 samples, acute and convalescent, were from the United States, Italy and Spain. Sample material is recorded as cDNA or gDNA derived from T cells, B-cell-depleted T cells, or PBMCs.

Germline loops: CDR1 SGDLS, CDR2 YYNGEE. V lost 3 bases and J 0 bases, leaving 13 bases between the germline ends. This CDR3 spans 17 amino acids. Some clones are missing from TCRdb's copy, which holds only in-frame ones; the method was immunoSEQ multiplex PCR. The sample holds about 440,000 clones, around 88% seen once. The specimen sequenced was peripheral blood. This chain connects TRBV9 to TRBJ2-6; D might be TRBD2 (5 bases). The clonotype was recovered from a woman aged 25 to 39 with acute or convalescent COVID-19. The CDR3 sequence is CASSGGLQDSGANVLTF. CDR3 DNA: TGTGCCAGCAGCGGAGGACTCCAAGACTCTGGGGCCAACGTCCTGACTTTC.